A selection of T cell receptor beta chains follows, all from one sample in a study of shared clonotypes between healthy human individuals. Produced via immunoSEQ multiplex PCR; TCRdb's table is partial and in-frame only. The sample yields about 2.4 million clones, just over 90% seen once. The sample consisted of naive CD4+ T cells sorted from blood. The receptors were gathered from a man aged 18 to 29 in good health. Both conserved end residues are part of each CDR3. A D gene is named only where the DNA matches it firmly. For some rows the clone size is stated as once, few or many, or as a class when expanded; others skip it.

CDR3aa: CASTGEGGRYEQYF; CDR3nt: TGTGCCAGCACTGGTGAAGGCGGGAGGTACGAGCAGTACTTC; d_gene: TRBD2; v_gene: TRBV6-5; j_gene: TRBJ2-7; abundance: NA
CDR3aa: CASTLKGPLGSYNEQFF; CDR3nt: TGTGCCAGCACCCTGAAGGGGCCCCTTGGCTCCTACAATGAGCAGTTCTTC; d_gene: NA; v_gene: TRBV2; j_gene: TRBJ2-1; abundance: NA
CDR3aa: CASSPPGVTFSGANVLTF; CDR3nt: TGTGCCAGCTCACCCCCAGGGGTTACTTTCTCTGGGGCCAACGTCCTGACTTTC; d_gene: NA; v_gene: TRBV18; j_gene: TRBJ2-6; abundance: NA
CDR3aa: CASSLGPATAGHEQYF; CDR3nt: TGTGCCAGCAGCTTAGGCCCAGCCACAGCGGGCCACGAGCAGTACTTC; d_gene: NA; v_gene: TRBV7-6; j_gene: TRBJ2-7; abundance: NA
CDR3aa: CATYRGATTYEQYF; CDR3nt: TGTGCCACCTACCGTGGGGCGACTACCTACGAGCAGTACTTC; d_gene: NA; v_gene: TRBV28; j_gene: TRBJ2-7; abundance: NA
CDR3aa: CASSQSRAYQETQYF; CDR3nt: TGTGCCAGCAGCCAATCCCGGGCCTACCAAGAGACCCAGTACTTC; d_gene: NA; v_gene: TRBV7-9; j_gene: TRBJ2-5; abundance: NA
CDR3aa: CASSLYGGRNNEQFF; CDR3nt: TGTGCCAGCAGTTTATATGGTGGCAGAAACAATGAGCAGTTCTTC; d_gene: NA; v_gene: TRBV27; j_gene: TRBJ2-1; abundance: NA
CDR3aa: CATERNTEAFF; CDR3nt: TGTGCCACCGAGAGGAACACTGAAGCTTTCTTT; d_gene: NA; v_gene: TRBV6-5; j_gene: TRBJ1-1; abundance: NA
CDR3aa: CASSIVSGNTEAFF; CDR3nt: TGTGCCAGTAGTATAGTATCGGGGAACACTGAAGCTTTCTTT; d_gene: NA; v_gene: TRBV19; j_gene: TRBJ1-1; abundance: NA
CDR3aa: CASSLDSGSSYEQYF; CDR3nt: TGCGCCAGCAGCTTGGATAGCGGGAGCTCCTACGAGCAGTACTTC; d_gene: TRBD2; v_gene: TRBV5-1; j_gene: TRBJ2-7; abundance: NA
CDR3aa: CASSLGQGRLLGNEQFF; CDR3nt: TGTGCCAGCAGCTTGGGGCAGGGTCGCCTTTTAGGCAATGAGCAGTTCTTC; d_gene: NA; v_gene: TRBV7-9; j_gene: TRBJ2-1; abundance: once
CDR3aa: CAWGAGVTIYF; CDR3nt: TGTGCCTGGGGGGCAGGGGTCACCATATATTTT; d_gene: NA; v_gene: TRBV30; j_gene: TRBJ1-3; abundance: NA
CDR3aa: CASSDWTDYEQYF; CDR3nt: TGTGCCAGCAGTGACTGGACAGACTACGAGCAGTACTTC; d_gene: NA; v_gene: TRBV2; j_gene: TRBJ2-7; abundance: NA